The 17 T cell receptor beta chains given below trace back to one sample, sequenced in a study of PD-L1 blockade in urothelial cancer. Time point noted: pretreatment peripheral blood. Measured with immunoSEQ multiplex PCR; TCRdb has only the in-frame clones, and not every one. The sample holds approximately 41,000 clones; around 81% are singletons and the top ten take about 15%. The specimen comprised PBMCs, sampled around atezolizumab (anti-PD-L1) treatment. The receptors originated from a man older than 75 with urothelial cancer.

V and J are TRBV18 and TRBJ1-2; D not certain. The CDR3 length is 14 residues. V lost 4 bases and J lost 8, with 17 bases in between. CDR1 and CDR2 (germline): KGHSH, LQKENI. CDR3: CASSLAGLAEGYTF. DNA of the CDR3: TGTGCCAGCTCACTCGCGGGCTTGGCGGAGGGCTACACCTTC. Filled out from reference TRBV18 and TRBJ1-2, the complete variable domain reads NAGVMQNPRHLVRRRGQEARLRCSPMKGHSHVYWYRQLPEEGLKFMVYLQKENIIDESGMPKERFSAEFPKEGPSILRIQQVVRGDSAAYFCASSLAGLAEGYTFGSGTRLTVV.

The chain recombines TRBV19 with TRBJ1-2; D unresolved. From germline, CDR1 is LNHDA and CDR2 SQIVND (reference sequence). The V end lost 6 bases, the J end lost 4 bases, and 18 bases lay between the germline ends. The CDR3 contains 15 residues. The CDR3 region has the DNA TGTGCCAGTAGAAACCGTATACAGCGGTTCTATGGCTACACCTTC. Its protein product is CASRNRIQRFYGYTF.

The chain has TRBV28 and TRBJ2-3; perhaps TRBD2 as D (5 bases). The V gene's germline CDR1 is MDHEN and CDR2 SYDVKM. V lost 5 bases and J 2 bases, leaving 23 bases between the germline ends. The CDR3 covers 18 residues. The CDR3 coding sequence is TGTGCCAGCAGTCTAACCCGAGGAGGCCCTAATCCCACAGATACGCAGTATTTT. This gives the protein CASSLTRGGPNPTDTQYF.

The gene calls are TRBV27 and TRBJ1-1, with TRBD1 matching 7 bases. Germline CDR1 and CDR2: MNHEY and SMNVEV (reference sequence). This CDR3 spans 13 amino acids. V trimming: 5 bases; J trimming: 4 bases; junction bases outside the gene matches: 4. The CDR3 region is CASSIDRVTEAFF. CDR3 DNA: TGTGCCAGCAGTATCGACAGGGTCACTGAAGCTTTCTTT.

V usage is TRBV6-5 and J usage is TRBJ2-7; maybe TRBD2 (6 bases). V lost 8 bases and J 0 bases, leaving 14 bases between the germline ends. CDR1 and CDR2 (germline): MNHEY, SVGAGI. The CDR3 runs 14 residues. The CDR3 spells CASGKRALSYEQYF. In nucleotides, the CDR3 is TGTGCCAGCGGAAAGCGGGCCCTCTCCTACGAGCAGTACTTC.

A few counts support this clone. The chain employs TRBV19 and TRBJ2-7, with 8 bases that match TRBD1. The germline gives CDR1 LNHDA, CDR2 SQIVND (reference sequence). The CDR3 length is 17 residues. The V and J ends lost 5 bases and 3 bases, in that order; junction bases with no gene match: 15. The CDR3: CASSSSTGAGAIYEQYF. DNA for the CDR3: TGTGCCAGTAGTTCTTCGACAGGGGCAGGGGCTATCTACGAGCAGTACTTC.

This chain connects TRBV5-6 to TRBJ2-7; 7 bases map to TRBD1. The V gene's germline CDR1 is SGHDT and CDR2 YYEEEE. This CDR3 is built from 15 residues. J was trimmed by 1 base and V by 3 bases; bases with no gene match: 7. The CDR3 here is CASSYQGEGSYEQYF. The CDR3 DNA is TGTGCCAGCAGCTACCAGGGGGAAGGGTCCTACGAGCAGTACTTC.

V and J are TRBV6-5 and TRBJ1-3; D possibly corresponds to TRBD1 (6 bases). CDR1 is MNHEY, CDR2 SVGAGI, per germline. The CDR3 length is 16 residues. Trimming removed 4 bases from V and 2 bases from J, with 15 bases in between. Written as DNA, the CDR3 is TGTGCCAGCAGTTCCGGCAGGGGTTTAGCTGGAAACACCATATATTTT. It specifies CASSSGRGLAGNTIYF.

Here the CDR3 reads CSVADLDRGLGKLFF. CDR3 bases: TGCAGCGTGGCGGACCTGGACAGGGGGCTCGGAAAACTGTTTTTT. V gene TRBV29-1 combines with J gene TRBJ1-4, with TRBD1 matching 11 bases. CDR1 is SQVTM, CDR2 ANQGSEA, per germline. There are 15 residues in the CDR3. V gave up 6 bases and J gave up 10 bases; unmatched junction bases: 13. Variable domain in full (rest from reference TRBV29-1 and TRBJ1-4): SAVISQKPSRDICQRGTSLTIQCQVDSQVTMMFWYRQQPGQSLTLIATANQGSEATYESGFVIDKFPISRPNLTFSTLTVSNMSPEDSSIYLCSVADLDRGLGKLFFGSGTQLSVL.

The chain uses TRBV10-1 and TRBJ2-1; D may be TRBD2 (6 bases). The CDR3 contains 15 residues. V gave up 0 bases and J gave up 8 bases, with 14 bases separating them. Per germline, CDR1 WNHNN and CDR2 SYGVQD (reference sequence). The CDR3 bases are TGCGCCAGCAGTGAGTCAACGGGAGCGGACGATGAGCAGTTCTTC. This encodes CASSESTGADDEQFF.

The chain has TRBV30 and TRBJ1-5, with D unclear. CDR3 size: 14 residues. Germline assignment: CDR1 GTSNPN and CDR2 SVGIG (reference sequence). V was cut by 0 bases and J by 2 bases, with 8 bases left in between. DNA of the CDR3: TGTGCCTGGAGTGTCTTTTCCGGCAATCAGCCCCAGCATTTT. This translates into CAWSVFSGNQPQHF.

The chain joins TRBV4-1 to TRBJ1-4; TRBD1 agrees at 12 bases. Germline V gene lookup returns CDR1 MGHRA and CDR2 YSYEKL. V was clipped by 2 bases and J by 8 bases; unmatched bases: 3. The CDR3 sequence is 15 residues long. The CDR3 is CASSQSGTGGEKLFF. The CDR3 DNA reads TGCGCCAGCAGCCAAAGCGGGACAGGGGGCGAAAAACTGTTTTTT.

CDR3 region: CASSLDGAGGNTIYF. The CDR3 DNA sequence: TGCGCCAGCAGCTTGGATGGGGCAGGTGGAAACACCATATATTTT. The chain carries TRBV5-1 and TRBJ1-3; D is possibly TRBD1 (5 bases). V was trimmed by 0 bases and J by 3 bases, leaving 10 bases between them. Germline CDR1 and CDR2: SGHRS and YFSETQ. CDR3 size: 15 residues.

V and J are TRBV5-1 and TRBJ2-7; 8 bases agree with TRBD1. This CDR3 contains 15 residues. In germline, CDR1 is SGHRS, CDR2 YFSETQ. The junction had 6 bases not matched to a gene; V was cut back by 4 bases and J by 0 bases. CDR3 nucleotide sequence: TGCGCCAGCAGCGACAGGGACAGGACCTCCTACGAGCAGTACTTC. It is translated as CASSDRDRTSYEQYF.

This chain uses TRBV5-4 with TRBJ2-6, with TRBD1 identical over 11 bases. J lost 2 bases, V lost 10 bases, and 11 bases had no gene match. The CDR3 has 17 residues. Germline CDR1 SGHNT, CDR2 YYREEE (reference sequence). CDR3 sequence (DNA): TGTGCCGCCCCCCTGGGACAGGGGGACCCTGGGGCCAACGTCCTGACTTTC. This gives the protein CAAPLGQGDPGANVLTF.

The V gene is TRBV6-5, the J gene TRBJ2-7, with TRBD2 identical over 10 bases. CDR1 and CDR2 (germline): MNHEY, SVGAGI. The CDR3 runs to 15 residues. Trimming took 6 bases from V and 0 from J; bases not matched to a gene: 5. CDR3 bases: TGTGCCAGCAGAGATAGCGGGAGGATCTCCTACGAGCAGTACTTC. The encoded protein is CASRDSGRISYEQYF.

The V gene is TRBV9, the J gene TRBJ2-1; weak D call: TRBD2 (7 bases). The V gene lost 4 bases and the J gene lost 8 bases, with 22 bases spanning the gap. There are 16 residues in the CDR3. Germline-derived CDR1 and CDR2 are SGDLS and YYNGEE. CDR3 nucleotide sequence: TGTGCCAGCAGCCCCGTAGGGGGGAGGGCCGTTGATGAGCAGTTCTTC. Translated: CASSPVGGRAVDEQFF.